The rows below give T cell receptor beta chains drawn from one sample of a study of blood T cell repertoires in COVID-19. Only in-frame clones appear in the TCRdb table, and some are missing; sequencing was by immunoSEQ multiplex PCR. The table includes 200,000 to 250,000 clones, over 80% detected once. Sample: PBMCs or T cells enriched from blood (not recorded which). Every receptor here comes from a woman aged 30 to 39 who had been exposed to COVID-19. Both conserved end residues are part of each CDR3. Each record gives: CDR3 DNA, CDR3 protein, clone size, J gene, V gene, D gene. D genes are given only for firm matches. Only some rows state a clone size, as once, few, many or a class for expanded clones.

CDR3 DNA: TGTGCCAGCAGTGGAAGCGAGGGCTATGGCTACACCTTC; CDR3 protein: CASSGSEGYGYTF; clone size: -; J gene: TRBJ1-2; V gene: TRBV2; D gene: -
CDR3 DNA: TGTGCCAGCAGCCCAATTAAAGGGACAGTGGGAGGCTACACCTTC; CDR3 protein: CASSPIKGTVGGYTF; clone size: -; J gene: TRBJ1-2; V gene: TRBV11-2; D gene: TRBD1
CDR3 DNA: TGCGCCAGCAGCTTGTCTGCGGGAGGCATCCTCTCCTACGAGCAGTACTTC; CDR3 protein: CASSLSAGGILSYEQYF; clone size: -; J gene: TRBJ2-7; V gene: TRBV5-1; D gene: TRBD2
CDR3 DNA: TGTGCCAGCCGCGACGGGACAGCACAAGTATTTCGGGGCTACACCTTC; CDR3 protein: CASRDGTAQVFRGYTF; clone size: -; J gene: TRBJ1-2; V gene: TRBV2; D gene: TRBD1
CDR3 DNA: TGTGCCAGCAGCCGGAAACAGGGCGGAACTGAAGCTTTCTTT; CDR3 protein: CASSRKQGGTEAFF; clone size: -; J gene: TRBJ1-1; V gene: TRBV14; D gene: -
CDR3 DNA: TGTGCCAGCAGCTTAGTCCTAGCGGGGATATACAATGAGCAGTTCTTC; CDR3 protein: CASSLVLAGIYNEQFF; clone size: -; J gene: TRBJ2-1; V gene: TRBV7-2; D gene: TRBD2
CDR3 DNA: TGTGCCAGCAGCTTAGCTGGCGGGAGGGCCCTATATGAGCAGTTCTTC; CDR3 protein: CASSLAGGRALYEQFF; clone size: -; J gene: TRBJ2-1; V gene: TRBV7-9; D gene: TRBD2
CDR3 DNA: TGTGCCAGCAGTAATAGACAGACCACCGGGGAGCTGTTTTTT; CDR3 protein: CASSNRQTTGELFF; clone size: -; J gene: TRBJ2-2; V gene: TRBV6-5; D gene: -
CDR3 DNA: TGCGCCAGCAGCTTGGCACGGGGGATGATCGATGAGCAGTACTTC; CDR3 protein: CASSLARGMIDEQYF; clone size: -; J gene: TRBJ2-7; V gene: TRBV5-1; D gene: -
CDR3 DNA: TGTGCCAGCAGCGCTGGGACAGGAACCTACGAGCAGTACTTC; CDR3 protein: CASSAGTGTYEQYF; clone size: -; J gene: TRBJ2-7; V gene: TRBV28; D gene: TRBD1
CDR3 DNA: TGTGCCAGTAATTGGGGCGCTGGCACTGAAGCTTTCTTT; CDR3 protein: CASNWGAGTEAFF; clone size: once; J gene: TRBJ1-1; V gene: TRBV19; D gene: -
CDR3 DNA: TGTGCCAGCTCACCGACAAACACTGAAGCTTTCTTT; CDR3 protein: CASSPTNTEAFF; clone size: -; J gene: TRBJ1-1; V gene: TRBV18; D gene: -
CDR3 DNA: TGTGCCAGCAGCTCGCTAGCCGGGACGCAGTATTTT; CDR3 protein: CASSSLAGTQYF; clone size: once; J gene: TRBJ2-3; V gene: TRBV7-2; D gene: -
CDR3 DNA: TGTGCCAGCAGCACCCGGACAGACTATGGCTACACCTTC; CDR3 protein: CASSTRTDYGYTF; clone size: -; J gene: TRBJ1-2; V gene: TRBV5-4; D gene: -
CDR3 DNA: TGTGCCAGCAGCTTGGCTTCGGGAGGGCCAATTTACAATGAGCAGTTCTTC; CDR3 protein: CASSLASGGPIYNEQFF; clone size: -; J gene: TRBJ2-1; V gene: TRBV5-4; D gene: TRBD2
CDR3 DNA: TGTGCCTGGAGAGGGGGGAACACTGAAGCTTTCTTT; CDR3 protein: CAWRGGNTEAFF; clone size: -; J gene: TRBJ1-1; V gene: TRBV30; D gene: -
CDR3 DNA: TGTGCCAGCAGTGAGGAGGCATCTAGCAATCAGCCCCAGCATTTT; CDR3 protein: CASSEEASSNQPQHF; clone size: -; J gene: TRBJ1-5; V gene: TRBV6-1; D gene: -
CDR3 DNA: TGTGCCAGCAGTGGTCTAGCGGGAGTACTCACAGATACGCAGTATTTT; CDR3 protein: CASSGLAGVLTDTQYF; clone size: -; J gene: TRBJ2-3; V gene: TRBV6-1; D gene: TRBD2
CDR3 DNA: TGTGCCAGCAGCGTAGATGCTAGCGGGAGGGGTGAGACCCAGTACTTC; CDR3 protein: CASSVDASGRGETQYF; clone size: -; J gene: TRBJ2-5; V gene: TRBV9; D gene: TRBD2
CDR3 DNA: TGTGCCATCAGGGACAAGCCTAATCAGCCCCAGCATTTT; CDR3 protein: CAIRDKPNQPQHF; clone size: -; J gene: TRBJ1-5; V gene: TRBV10-3; D gene: -
CDR3 DNA: TGTGCCTGGGGGATGGACTCGAACACTGAAGCTTTCTTT; CDR3 protein: CAWGMDSNTEAFF; clone size: -; J gene: TRBJ1-1; V gene: TRBV30; D gene: -
CDR3 DNA: TGCGCCAGCGAACCGACAGGGGGTGGAGGGTATGGCTACACCTTC; CDR3 protein: CASEPTGGGGYGYTF; clone size: -; J gene: TRBJ1-2; V gene: TRBV5-1; D gene: TRBD1
CDR3 DNA: TGTGCCAGCAGCCAAGACCGAGGCAGGGGTAGGAATGAGCAGTTCTTC; CDR3 protein: CASSQDRGRGRNEQFF; clone size: -; J gene: TRBJ2-1; V gene: TRBV14; D gene: -
CDR3 DNA: TGTGCCAGCAGTGAAGGGGGGGGAGAACGGCATTTT; CDR3 protein: CASSEGGGERHF; clone size: -; J gene: TRBJ1-5; V gene: TRBV2; D gene: -
CDR3 DNA: TGTGCCAGCAGTGAACTAGCAGGAGGGGATACGCAGTATTTT; CDR3 protein: CASSELAGGDTQYF; clone size: -; J gene: TRBJ2-3; V gene: TRBV6-4; D gene: -
CDR3 DNA: TGTGCCAGCAGTGCCTCCGGGACAGGGGGCAGGTACACCTTC; CDR3 protein: CASSASGTGGRYTF; clone size: -; J gene: TRBJ1-2; V gene: TRBV27; D gene: TRBD1
CDR3 DNA: TGTGCCAGCAGTTTAAGTGCTACAGGACGACACAATGAGCAGTTCTTC; CDR3 protein: CASSLSATGRHNEQFF; clone size: once; J gene: TRBJ2-1; V gene: TRBV27; D gene: -
CDR3 DNA: TGTGCCAGTAGTAGGGGACAGGGCGGGCAGCCCCAGCATTTT; CDR3 protein: CASSRGQGGQPQHF; clone size: -; J gene: TRBJ1-5; V gene: TRBV19; D gene: TRBD1
CDR3 DNA: TGTGCCAGCAGCCCAGGCCCGGTCGGGGTTACTGAAGCTTTCTTT; CDR3 protein: CASSPGPVGVTEAFF; clone size: -; J gene: TRBJ1-1; V gene: TRBV7-9; D gene: -
CDR3 DNA: TGTGCCAGCAGCTTACTGGCCCCTGTCTCTGAAGCTTTCTTT; CDR3 protein: CASSLLAPVSEAFF; clone size: few; J gene: TRBJ1-1; V gene: TRBV11-2; D gene: -
CDR3 DNA: TGTGCCAGCAGTTTATGGCAGGGGCGCAATCAGCCCCAGCATTTT; CDR3 protein: CASSLWQGRNQPQHF; clone size: -; J gene: TRBJ1-5; V gene: TRBV27; D gene: -
CDR3 DNA: TGTGCCAGCAGCCAAGGACTAGTGGAGACCCAGTACTTC; CDR3 protein: CASSQGLVETQYF; clone size: -; J gene: TRBJ2-5; V gene: TRBV3-1/TRBV3-2; D gene: -
CDR3 DNA: TGTGCCAGTACTCAGCGGGTGGACCCTTACAATGAGCAGTTCTTC; CDR3 protein: CASTQRVDPYNEQFF; clone size: -; J gene: TRBJ2-1; V gene: TRBV19; D gene: -
CDR3 DNA: TGCGCCAGCAGTCTGACAGGGGAAGACTACGAGCAGTACTTC; CDR3 protein: CASSLTGEDYEQYF; clone size: -; J gene: TRBJ2-7; V gene: TRBV5-1; D gene: TRBD1
CDR3 DNA: TGTGCCAGTATCAAAGGGACAGGGCAAGTGAACACTGAAGCTTTCTTT; CDR3 protein: CASIKGTGQVNTEAFF; clone size: -; J gene: TRBJ1-1; V gene: TRBV5-4; D gene: TRBD1
CDR3 DNA: TGTGCCAGCAGCTTAGCTGACTGGACCTACGAGCAGTACTTC; CDR3 protein: CASSLADWTYEQYF; clone size: -; J gene: TRBJ2-7; V gene: TRBV7-9; D gene: -
CDR3 DNA: TGTGCCAGCAGCCAAGAAAGAGGGAATTACTACGAGCAGTACTTC; CDR3 protein: CASSQERGNYYEQYF; clone size: -; J gene: TRBJ2-7; V gene: TRBV14; D gene: -
CDR3 DNA: TGTGCCAGCGCGAGCGGGAGGCGGATCGGGGAGCTGTTTTTT; CDR3 protein: CASASGRRIGELFF; clone size: -; J gene: TRBJ2-2; V gene: TRBV5-6; D gene: TRBD2